Listed here are 3 T cell receptor beta chains from one sample, sequenced in a study of cytomegalovirus exposure and HLA in healthy donors. Primers: 60 Vbeta forward and 13 Jbeta reverse. Method: immunoSEQ multiplex PCR; TCRdb's copy keeps in-frame clones and lacks some. The repertoire consists of approximately 70,000 clones, with around three quarters occurring once and the leading ten covering approximately 6.3%. The sample taken for sequencing was PBMCs. These receptors came from a man in his fifties or sixties in good health and CMV-seronegative.

The V gene is TRBV18, the J gene TRBJ1-1; TRBD1 is a possible D gene (5 bases). The germline V and J ends were trimmed by 5 bases and 0 bases, with 7 bases remaining between them. Per the germline V gene, CDR1 is KGHSH and CDR2 is LQKENI. This CDR3 has 13 residues. The CDR3 is CASSEDMNTEAFF. The CDR3 nucleotides are TGTGCCAGCTCAGAGGACATGAACACTGAAGCTTTCTTT. Full variable domain (missing parts from reference TRBV18 and TRBJ1-1): NAGVMQNPRHLVRRRGQEARLRCSPMKGHSHVYWYRQLPEEGLKFMVYLQKENIIDESGMPKERFSAEFPKEGPSILRIQQVVRGDSAAYFCASSEDMNTEAFFGQGTRLTVV.

The chain carries TRBV28 and TRBJ1-2; 9 bases match TRBD1. V gave up 6 bases and J gave up 4 bases; unmatched junction bases: 6. The CDR3 has 14 residues. From germline, CDR1 is MDHEN and CDR2 SYDVKM. In nucleotides, the CDR3 is TGTGCCAGCAGGACTACAGGGGGCATCTATGGCTACACCTTC. It encodes CASRTTGGIYGYTF.

The chain uses TRBV5-4 and TRBJ1-1, with TRBD1 as a possible D gene (6 bases). CDR1 is SGHNT, CDR2 YYREEE, per germline (reference sequence). Trimming pared 5 bases from V and 7 bases from J, leaving 18 bases between. This CDR3 contains 14 residues. For the CDR3, the DNA is TGTGCCAGCAGGCGCACAGGGATGCCCCTTGAAGCTTTCTTT. Encoded protein: CASRRTGMPLEAFF.